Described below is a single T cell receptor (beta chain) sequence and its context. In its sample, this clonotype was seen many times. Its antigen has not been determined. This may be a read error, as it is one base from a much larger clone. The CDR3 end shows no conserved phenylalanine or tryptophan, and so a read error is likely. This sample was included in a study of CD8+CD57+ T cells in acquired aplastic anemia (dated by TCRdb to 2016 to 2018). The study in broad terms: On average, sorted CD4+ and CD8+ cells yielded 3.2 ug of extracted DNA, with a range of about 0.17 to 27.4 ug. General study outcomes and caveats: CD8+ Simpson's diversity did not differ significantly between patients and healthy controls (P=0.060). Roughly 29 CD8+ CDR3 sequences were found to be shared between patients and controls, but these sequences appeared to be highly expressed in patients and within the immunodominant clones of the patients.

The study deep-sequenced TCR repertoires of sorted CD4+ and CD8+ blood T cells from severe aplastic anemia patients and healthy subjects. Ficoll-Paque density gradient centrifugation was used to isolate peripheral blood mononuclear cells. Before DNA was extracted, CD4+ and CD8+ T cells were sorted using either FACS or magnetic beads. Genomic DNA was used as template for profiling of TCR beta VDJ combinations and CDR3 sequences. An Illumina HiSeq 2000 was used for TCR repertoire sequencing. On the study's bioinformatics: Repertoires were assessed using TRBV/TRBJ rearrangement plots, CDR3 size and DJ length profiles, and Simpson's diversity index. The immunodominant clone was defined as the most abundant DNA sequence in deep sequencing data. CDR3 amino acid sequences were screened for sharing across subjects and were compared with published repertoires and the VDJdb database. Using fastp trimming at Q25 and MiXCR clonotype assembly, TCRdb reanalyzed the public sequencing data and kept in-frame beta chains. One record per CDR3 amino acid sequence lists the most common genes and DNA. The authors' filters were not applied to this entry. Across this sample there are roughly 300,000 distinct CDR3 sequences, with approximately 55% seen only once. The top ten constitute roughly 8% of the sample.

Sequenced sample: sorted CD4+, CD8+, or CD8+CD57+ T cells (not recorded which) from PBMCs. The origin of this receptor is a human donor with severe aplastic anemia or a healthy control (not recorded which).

Read as DNA, the sequence is TGCAGTGCCATTCTCGGGGGAGGTTCACCCCTCCACTGT. Translated, this is CSAILGGGSPLHC. The rearranged segments are TRBV20-1 and TRBJ1-6; a weak D assignment points to TRBD1 (5 bases agree). CDR1 and CDR2, per the germline V gene (reference sequence), are DFQATT and SNEGSKA. Between the V and J ends, shortened by 6 bases and 9 bases respectively, the junction contains 15 bases. Counting both end residues, the CDR3 totals 13 amino acids. Of all the DNA, just the CDR3 is kept, 39 bases in frame from base 1.